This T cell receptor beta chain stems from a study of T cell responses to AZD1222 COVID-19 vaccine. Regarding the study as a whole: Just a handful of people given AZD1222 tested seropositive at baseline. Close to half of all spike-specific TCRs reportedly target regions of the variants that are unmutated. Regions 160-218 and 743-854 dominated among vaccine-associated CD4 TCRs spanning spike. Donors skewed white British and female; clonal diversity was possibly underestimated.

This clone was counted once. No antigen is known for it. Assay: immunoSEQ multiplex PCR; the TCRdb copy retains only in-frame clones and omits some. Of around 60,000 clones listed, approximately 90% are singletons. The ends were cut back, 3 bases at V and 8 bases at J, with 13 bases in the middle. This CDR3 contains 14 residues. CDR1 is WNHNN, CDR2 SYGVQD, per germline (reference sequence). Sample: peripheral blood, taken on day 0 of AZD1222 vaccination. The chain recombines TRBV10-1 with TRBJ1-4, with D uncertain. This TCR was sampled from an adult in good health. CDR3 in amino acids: CASSDSVVPEKLFF. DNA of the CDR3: TGCGCCAGCAGTGATTCGGTAGTCCCCGAAAAACTGTTTTTT.